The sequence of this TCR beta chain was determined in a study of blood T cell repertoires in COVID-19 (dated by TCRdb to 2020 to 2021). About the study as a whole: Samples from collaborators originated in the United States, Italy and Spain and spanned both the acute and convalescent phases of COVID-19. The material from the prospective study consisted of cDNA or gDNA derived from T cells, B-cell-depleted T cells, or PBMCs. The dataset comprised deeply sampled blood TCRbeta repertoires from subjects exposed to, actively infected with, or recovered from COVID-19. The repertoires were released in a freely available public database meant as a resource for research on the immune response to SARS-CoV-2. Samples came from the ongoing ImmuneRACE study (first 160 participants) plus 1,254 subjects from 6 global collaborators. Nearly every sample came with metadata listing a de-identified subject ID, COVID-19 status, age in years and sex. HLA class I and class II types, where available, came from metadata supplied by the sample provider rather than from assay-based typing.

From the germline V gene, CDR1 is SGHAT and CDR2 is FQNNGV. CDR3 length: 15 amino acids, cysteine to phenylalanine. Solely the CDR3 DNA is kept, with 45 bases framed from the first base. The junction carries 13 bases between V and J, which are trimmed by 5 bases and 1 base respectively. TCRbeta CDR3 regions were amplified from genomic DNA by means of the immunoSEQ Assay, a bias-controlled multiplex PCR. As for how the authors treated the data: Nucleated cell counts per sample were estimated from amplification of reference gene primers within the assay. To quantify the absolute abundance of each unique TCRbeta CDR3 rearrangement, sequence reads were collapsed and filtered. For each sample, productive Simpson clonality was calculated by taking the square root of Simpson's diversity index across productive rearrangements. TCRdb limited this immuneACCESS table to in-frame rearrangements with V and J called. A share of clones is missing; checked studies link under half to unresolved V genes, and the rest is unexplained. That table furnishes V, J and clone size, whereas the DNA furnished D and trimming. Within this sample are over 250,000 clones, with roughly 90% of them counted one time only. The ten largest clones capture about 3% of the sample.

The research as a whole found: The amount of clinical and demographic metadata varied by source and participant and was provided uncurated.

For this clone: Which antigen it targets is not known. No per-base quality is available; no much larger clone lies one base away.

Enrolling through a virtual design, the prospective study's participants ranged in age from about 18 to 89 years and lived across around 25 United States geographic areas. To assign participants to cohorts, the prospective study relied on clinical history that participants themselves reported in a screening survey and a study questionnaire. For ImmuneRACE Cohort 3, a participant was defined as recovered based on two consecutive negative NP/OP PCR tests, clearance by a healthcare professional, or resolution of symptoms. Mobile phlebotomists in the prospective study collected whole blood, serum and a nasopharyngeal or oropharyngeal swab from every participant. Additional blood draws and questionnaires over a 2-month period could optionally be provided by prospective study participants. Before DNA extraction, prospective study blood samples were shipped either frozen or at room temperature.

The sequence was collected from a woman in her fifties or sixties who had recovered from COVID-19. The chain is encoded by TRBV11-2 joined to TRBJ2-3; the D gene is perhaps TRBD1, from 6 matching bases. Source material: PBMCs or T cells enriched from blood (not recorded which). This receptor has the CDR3 CASSHRDKGTDTQYF. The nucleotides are TGTGCCAGCAGCCACCGGGACAAAGGCACAGATACGCAGTATTTT.